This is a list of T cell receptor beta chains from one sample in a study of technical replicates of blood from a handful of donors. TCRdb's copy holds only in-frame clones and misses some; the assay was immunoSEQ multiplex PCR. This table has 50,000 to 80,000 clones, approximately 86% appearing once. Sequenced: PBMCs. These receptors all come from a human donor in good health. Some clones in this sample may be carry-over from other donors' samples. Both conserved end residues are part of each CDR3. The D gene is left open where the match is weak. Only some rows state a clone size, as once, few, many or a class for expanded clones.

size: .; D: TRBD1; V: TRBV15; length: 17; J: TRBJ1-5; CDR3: CATSQQGGWDSNQPQHF; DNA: TGTGCCACCAGCCAACAAGGGGGCTGGGATAGCAATCAGCCCCAGCATTTT
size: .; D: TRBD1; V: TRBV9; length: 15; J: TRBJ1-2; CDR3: CASSLGTGEAYGYTF; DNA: TGTGCCAGCAGCCTGGGGACAGGGGAAGCCTATGGCTACACCTTC
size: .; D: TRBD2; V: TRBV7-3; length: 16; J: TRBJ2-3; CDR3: CASSLGSGRNTDTQYF; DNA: TGTGCCAGCAGCTTAGGGAGCGGGAGAAACACAGATACGCAGTATTTT
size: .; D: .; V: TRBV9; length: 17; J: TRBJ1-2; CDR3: CASSPGARGKTNYGYTF; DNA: TGTGCCAGCAGCCCCGGGGCTCGGGGGAAAACTAACTATGGCTACACCTTC
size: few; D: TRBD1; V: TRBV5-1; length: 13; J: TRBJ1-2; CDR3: CASSDTGAYGYTF; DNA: TGCGCCAGCAGCGATACAGGGGCGTATGGCTACACCTTC
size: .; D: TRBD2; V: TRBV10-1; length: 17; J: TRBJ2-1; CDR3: CASSRAGGRGYYNEQFF; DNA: TGCGCCAGCAGTCGGGCGGGTGGGAGGGGATACTACAATGAGCAGTTCTTC
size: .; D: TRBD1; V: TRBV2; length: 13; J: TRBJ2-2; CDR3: CASNQGAVGELFF; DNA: TGTGCCAGCAACCAGGGGGCCGTCGGGGAGCTGTTTTTT
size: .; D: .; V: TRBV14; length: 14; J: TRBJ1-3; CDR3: CASSPLSAGNTIYF; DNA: TGTGCCAGCAGCCCCCTTAGCGCTGGAAACACCATATATTTT
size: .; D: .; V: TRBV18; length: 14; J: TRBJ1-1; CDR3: CASSRQGIVAEAFF; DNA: TGTGCCAGCTCACGTCAGGGAATAGTCGCTGAAGCTTTCTTT
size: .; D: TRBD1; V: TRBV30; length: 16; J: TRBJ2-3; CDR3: CAWSPDRGFPTDTQYF; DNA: TGTGCCTGGAGTCCAGACAGGGGGTTCCCTACAGATACGCAGTATTTT
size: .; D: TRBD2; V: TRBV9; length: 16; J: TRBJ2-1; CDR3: CASSVGGTSGRNEQFF; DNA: TGTGCCAGCAGCGTAGGGGGGACTAGCGGGAGAAATGAGCAGTTCTTC
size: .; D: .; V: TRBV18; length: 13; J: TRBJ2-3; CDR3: CASSVGLGDTQYF; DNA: TGTGCCAGCTCAGTGGGACTTGGAGATACGCAGTATTTT
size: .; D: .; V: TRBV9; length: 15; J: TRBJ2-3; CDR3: CASSVQATSTDTQYF; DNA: TGTGCCAGCAGCGTTCAAGCGACCAGCACAGATACGCAGTATTTT
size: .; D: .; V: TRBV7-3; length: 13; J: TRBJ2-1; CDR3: CASSRDSYNEQFF; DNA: TGTGCCAGCAGCCGGGACTCCTACAATGAGCAGTTCTTC
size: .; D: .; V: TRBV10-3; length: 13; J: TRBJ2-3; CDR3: CAISELDTDTQYF; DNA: TGTGCCATCAGTGAGTTAGACACAGATACGCAGTATTTT
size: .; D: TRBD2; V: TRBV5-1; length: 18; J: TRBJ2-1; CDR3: CASSLSSGVILVSNEQFF; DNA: TGCGCCAGCAGCTTGAGTAGCGGGGTAATTTTGGTTTCCAATGAGCAGTTCTTC
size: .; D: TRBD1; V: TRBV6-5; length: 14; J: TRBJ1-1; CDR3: CASSSQPQGAEAFF; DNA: TGTGCCAGCAGTTCGCAACCACAGGGGGCTGAAGCTTTCTTT
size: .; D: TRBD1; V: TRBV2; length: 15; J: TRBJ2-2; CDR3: CASSEQTGGGGELFF; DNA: TGTGCCAGCAGTGAACAGACAGGGGGCGGCGGGGAGCTGTTTTTT
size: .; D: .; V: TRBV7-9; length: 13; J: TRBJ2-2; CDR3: CASSQNSIGELFF; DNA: TGTGCCAGCAGTCAAAACTCAATCGGGGAGCTGTTTTTT
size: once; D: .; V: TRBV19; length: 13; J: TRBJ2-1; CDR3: CASTPLAGREQFF; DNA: TGTGCCAGTACCCCCCTGGCGGGCCGGGAGCAGTTCTTC
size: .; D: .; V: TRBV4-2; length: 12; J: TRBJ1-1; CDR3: CASRYSGTEAFF; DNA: TGTGCCAGCAGGTACAGTGGCACTGAAGCTTTCTTT
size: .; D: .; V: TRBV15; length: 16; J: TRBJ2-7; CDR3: CATSRGSTSFSYEQYF; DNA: TGTGCCACCAGCAGAGGGTCAACTTCTTTCTCCTACGAGCAGTACTTC
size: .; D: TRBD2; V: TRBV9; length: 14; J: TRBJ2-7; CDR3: CASSPPAGSYEQYF; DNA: TGTGCCAGCAGCCCCCCAGCGGGGTCCTACGAGCAGTACTTC
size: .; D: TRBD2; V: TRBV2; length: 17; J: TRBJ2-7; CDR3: CASSEPAGLAGAYEQYF; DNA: TGTGCCAGCAGCGAACCTGCGGGACTAGCGGGGGCCTACGAGCAGTACTTC
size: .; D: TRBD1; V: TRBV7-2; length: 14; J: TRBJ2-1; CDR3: CASSFGQVTGEQFF; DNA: TGTGCCAGCAGCTTTGGACAAGTGACAGGGGAGCAGTTCTTC
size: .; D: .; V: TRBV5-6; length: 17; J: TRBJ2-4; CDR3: CASSFDRPTLRQNIQYF; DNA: TGTGCCAGCAGCTTTGATCGACCGACTTTAAGACAAAACATTCAGTACTTC
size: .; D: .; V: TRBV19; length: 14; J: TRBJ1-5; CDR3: CASSLGHRNQPQHF; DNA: TGTGCCAGTAGTTTGGGCCACCGGAATCAGCCCCAGCATTTT
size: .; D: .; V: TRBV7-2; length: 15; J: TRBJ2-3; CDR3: CASSLGAGQTDTQYF; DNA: TGTGCCAGCAGCTTAGGGGCGGGACAGACAGATACGCAGTATTTT
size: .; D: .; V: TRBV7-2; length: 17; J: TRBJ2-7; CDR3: CASSVRGSGGRSYEQYF; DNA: TGTGCCAGCAGCGTTAGAGGCAGTGGGGGGAGGTCCTACGAGCAGTACTTC
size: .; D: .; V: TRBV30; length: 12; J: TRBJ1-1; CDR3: CAWSARVAEAFF; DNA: TGTGCCTGGAGTGCCAGGGTGGCTGAAGCTTTCTTT
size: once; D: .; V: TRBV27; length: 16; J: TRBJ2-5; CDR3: CASSSLQGTTQETQYF; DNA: TGTGCCAGCAGTTCCCTCCAGGGGACTACCCAAGAGACCCAGTACTTC
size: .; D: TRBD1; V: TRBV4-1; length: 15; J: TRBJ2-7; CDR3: CASSQDAGTDYEQYF; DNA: TGCGCCAGCAGCCAAGATGCCGGGACAGACTACGAGCAGTACTTC
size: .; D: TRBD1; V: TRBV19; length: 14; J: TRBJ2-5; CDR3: CASSSDRAVKTQYF; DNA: TGTGCCAGTAGTTCGGACAGGGCGGTTAAGACCCAGTACTTC
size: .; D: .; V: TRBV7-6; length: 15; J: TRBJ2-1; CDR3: CASSRRTNSYNEQFF; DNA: TGTGCCAGCAGTCGACGGACTAACTCCTACAATGAGCAGTTCTTC
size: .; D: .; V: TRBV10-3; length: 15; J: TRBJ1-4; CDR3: CASGANAEGTGKLFF; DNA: TGTGCATCAGGGGCGAACGCTGAGGGGACGGGGAAACTGTTTTTT
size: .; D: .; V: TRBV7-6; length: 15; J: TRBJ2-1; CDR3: CASSLAAGLAMRQFF; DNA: TGTGCCAGCAGCTTAGCGGCGGGGCTAGCGATGCGGCAGTTCTTC
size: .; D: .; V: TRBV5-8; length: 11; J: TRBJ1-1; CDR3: CASQLRGEAFF; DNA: TGTGCCAGCCAATTGCGGGGTGAAGCTTTCTTT
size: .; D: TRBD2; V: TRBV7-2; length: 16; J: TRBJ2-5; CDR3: CASSLYGLADQETQYF; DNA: TGTGCCAGCAGCTTATACGGACTAGCGGATCAAGAGACCCAGTACTTC
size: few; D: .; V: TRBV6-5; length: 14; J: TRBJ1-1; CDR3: CASSYSPRTGRTFF; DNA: TGTGCCAGCAGTTACTCCCCCAGGACTGGGAGAACTTTCTTT
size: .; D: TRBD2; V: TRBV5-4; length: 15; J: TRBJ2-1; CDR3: CASSISLAGYNEQFF; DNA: TGTGCCAGCAGTATCAGTCTAGCGGGATACAATGAGCAGTTCTTC
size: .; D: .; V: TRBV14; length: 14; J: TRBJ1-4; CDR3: CASSQGKRGEKLFF; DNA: TGTGCCAGCAGCCAAGGGAAGCGGGGGGAAAAACTGTTTTTT
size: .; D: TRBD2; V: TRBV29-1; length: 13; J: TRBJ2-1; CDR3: CSVVPRGGDEQFF; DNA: TGCAGCGTTGTCCCTCGGGGGGGTGATGAGCAGTTCTTC
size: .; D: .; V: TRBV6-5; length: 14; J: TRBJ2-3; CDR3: CASRGTGGTDTQYF; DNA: TGTGCCAGCAGGGGGACGGGGGGCACAGATACGCAGTATTTT
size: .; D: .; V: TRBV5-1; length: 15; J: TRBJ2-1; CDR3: CASSPDGDSYNEQFF; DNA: TGCGCCAGCAGCCCGGACGGGGACTCCTACAATGAGCAGTTCTTC
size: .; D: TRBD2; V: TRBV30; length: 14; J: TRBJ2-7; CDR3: CAWSTGGSSYEQYF; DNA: TGTGCCTGGAGTACGGGAGGGAGCTCCTACGAGCAGTACTTC
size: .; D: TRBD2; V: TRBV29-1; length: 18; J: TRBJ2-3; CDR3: CSVESLVTSGVRTDTQYF; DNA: TGCAGCGTTGAATCCCTCGTTACCAGCGGGGTTCGCACAGATACGCAGTATTTT
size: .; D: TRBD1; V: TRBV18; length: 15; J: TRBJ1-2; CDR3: CASSPTGQDLYGYTF; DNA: TGTGCCAGCTCACCAACAGGACAGGACCTCTATGGCTACACCTTC
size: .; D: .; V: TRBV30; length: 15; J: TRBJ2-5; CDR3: CAWSVRGMIQETQYF; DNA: TGTGCCTGGAGTGTACGGGGGATGATCCAAGAGACCCAGTACTTC
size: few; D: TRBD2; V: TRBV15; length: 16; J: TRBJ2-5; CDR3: CATSRGGGLPQETQYF; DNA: TGTGCCACCAGCAGAGGGGGGGGACTGCCACAAGAGACCCAGTACTTC
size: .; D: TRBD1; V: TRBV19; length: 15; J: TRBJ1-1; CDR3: CASSTTGGWNTEAFF; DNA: TGTGCCAGTAGTACGACAGGGGGGTGGAACACTGAAGCTTTCTTT
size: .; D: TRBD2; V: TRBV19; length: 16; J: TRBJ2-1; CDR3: CASSRTSGGKYNEQFF; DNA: TGTGCCAGTAGTCGGACTAGCGGGGGGAAATACAATGAGCAGTTCTTC
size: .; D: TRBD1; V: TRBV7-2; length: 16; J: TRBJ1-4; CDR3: CASRPRGQGIGEKLFF; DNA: TGTGCCAGCAGACCACGAGGACAGGGGATAGGGGAAAAACTGTTTTTT
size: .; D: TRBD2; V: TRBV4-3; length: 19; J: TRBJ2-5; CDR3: CASSQEGTATSGSGETQYF; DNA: TGCGCCAGCAGCCAAGAAGGCACAGCGACTAGCGGATCAGGAGAGACCCAGTACTTC